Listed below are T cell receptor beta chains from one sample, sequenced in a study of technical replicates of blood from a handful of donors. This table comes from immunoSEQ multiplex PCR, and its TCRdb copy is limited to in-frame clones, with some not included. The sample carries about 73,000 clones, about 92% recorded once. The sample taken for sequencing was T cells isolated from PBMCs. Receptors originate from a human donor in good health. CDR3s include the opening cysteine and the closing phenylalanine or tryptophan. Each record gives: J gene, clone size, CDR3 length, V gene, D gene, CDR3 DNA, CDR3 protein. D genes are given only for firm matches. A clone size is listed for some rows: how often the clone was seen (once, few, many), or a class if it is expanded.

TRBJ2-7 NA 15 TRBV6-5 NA TGTGCCAGCAGAAAATACTCGACAGTTTCCTACGAGCAGTACTTC CASRKYSTVSYEQYF
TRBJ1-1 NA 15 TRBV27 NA TGTGCCAGCAGTTTATCGATGGGGCAGGCCCATGAAGCTTTCTTT CASSLSMGQAHEAFF
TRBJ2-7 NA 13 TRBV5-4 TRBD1 TGTGCCAGCAGCACGACAGGGGGCGACGAGCAGTACTTC CASSTTGGDEQYF
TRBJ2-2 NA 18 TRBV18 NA TGTGCCAGCTCACCATCCCTTTATAGCGGAGCCGGGAACGGGGAGCTGTTTTTT CASSPSLYSGAGNGELFF
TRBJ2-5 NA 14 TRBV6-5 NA TGTGCCAGCAGCAGGGGCCACCGGGGAGAGACCCAGTACTTC CASSRGHRGETQYF
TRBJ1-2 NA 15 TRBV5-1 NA TGCGCCAGCAGACACGCCTACAGGGTCTCGGAGGGCTACACCTTC CASRHAYRVSEGYTF
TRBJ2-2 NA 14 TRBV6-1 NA TGTGCCAGCCGCAGAACAGGGAACACCGGGGAGCTGTTTTTT CASRRTGNTGELFF
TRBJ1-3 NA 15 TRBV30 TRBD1 TGTGCCTGGAGGGAGACAGGGGGCTCAGGAAACACCATATATTTT CAWRETGGSGNTIYF
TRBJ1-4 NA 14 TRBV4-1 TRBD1 TGCGCCAGCAGCCGACCGGGACAGGGGAGAGAACTGTTTTTT CASSRPGQGRELFF
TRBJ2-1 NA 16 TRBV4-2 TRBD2 TGTGCCAGCAGCCAAGCGCGGGAGATGAGGTACAATGAGCAGTTCTTC CASSQAREMRYNEQFF
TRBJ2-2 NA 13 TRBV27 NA TGTGCCAGCAGTGCAGGGGTCACCGGGGAGCTGTTTTTT CASSAGVTGELFF
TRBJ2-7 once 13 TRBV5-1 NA TGCGCCAGCAGCCCGGGGTCCTCCTACGAGCAGTACTTC CASSPGSSYEQYF
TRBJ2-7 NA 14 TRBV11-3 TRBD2 TGTGCCAGCAGCTTAACTAGCGGGTTCCACGAGCAGTACTTC CASSLTSGFHEQYF
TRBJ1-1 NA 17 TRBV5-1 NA TGCGCCAGCAGCTTGGGTTTCGTCAGGGGTTCGAACACTGAAGCTTTCTTT CASSLGFVRGSNTEAFF
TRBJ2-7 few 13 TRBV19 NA TGTGCCAGTAGGCGGGGGCAATCCTACGAGCAGTACTTC CASRRGQSYEQYF
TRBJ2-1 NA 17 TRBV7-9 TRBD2 TGTGCCAGCAGCTCGGAGCGGGGGCTATCCAAGAACAATGAGCAGTTCTTC CASSSERGLSKNNEQFF
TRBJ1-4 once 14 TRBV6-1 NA TGTGCCAGCAGTGTGGGGGACAACAATGAAAAACTGTTTTTT CASSVGDNNEKLFF
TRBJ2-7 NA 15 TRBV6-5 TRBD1 TGTGCCAGCAGTCCCGGGACAGGGGTGGGCTACGAGCAGTACTTC CASSPGTGVGYEQYF
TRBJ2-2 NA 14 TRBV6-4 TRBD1 TGTGCCAGCAGTCCCGGGACAGGGACCGGGGAGCTGTTTTTT CASSPGTGTGELFF
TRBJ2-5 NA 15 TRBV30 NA TGTGCCTGGAGTGTTTTATGGCAGGGACAAGAGACCCAGTACTTC CAWSVLWQGQETQYF